These T cell receptor beta chains were read from a single sample in a study of Graves' ophthalmopathy and Graves' hyperthyroidism. Via MiXCR, TCRdb re-called the multiplex PCR reads, giving one row per CDR3 protein. The repertoire holds some 750,000 distinct CDR3 sequences, with approximately 40% as singletons. The material sequenced was peripheral blood. Every receptor here comes from an adult man with Graves' ophthalmopathy. The CDR3 runs from the conserved cysteine through the conserved F or W. D genes are given only for firm matches. Where a row states a size, it is once, few, many or the class of an expanded clone; other rows omit it.

>NA|TRBJ1-4|NA|TRBV6-5
CASSYQRQFLLEKLFF
TGTGCCAGCAGTTACCAACGACAGTTCTTGTTGGAAAAACTGTTTTTT
>NA|TRBJ2-3|NA|TRBV29-1
CSVEDFKFSSTDTQYF
TGCAGCGTTGAAGATTTCAAGTTCTCTAGCACAGATACGCAGTATTTT
>NA|TRBJ2-5|NA|TRBV7-9
CASSPEPDSQETQYF
TGTGCCAGCTCACCTGAACCGGACAGCCAAGAGACCCAGTACTTC
>NA|TRBJ1-2|NA|TRBV2
CASRARFYGYTF
TGTGCCAGCAGAGCCAGGTTTTATGGCTACACCTTC
>NA|TRBJ1-2|NA|TRBV27
CASSSDHRVSGYTF
TGTGCCAGCAGTTCTGACCACAGGGTCAGTGGCTACACCTTC
>NA|TRBJ2-7|TRBD1|TRBV19
CASSIRGQAYEQYF
TGTGCCAGTAGTATACGGGGACAGGCCTACGAGCAGTACTTC
>NA|TRBJ1-5|NA|TRBV6-6
CASSYNRVNQPQHF
TGTGCCAGCAGTTATAACAGGGTGAATCAGCCCCAGCATTTT
>NA|TRBJ1-5|NA|TRBV10-3
CAISTPSGVDQPQHF
TGTGCCATCAGCACGCCTTCGGGGGTCGATCAGCCCCAGCATTTT
>few|TRBJ1-5|TRBD1|TRBV20-1
CSATTRQGSWSNQPQHF
TGCAGTGCTACCACCCGACAGGGTTCTTGGAGCAATCAGCCCCAGCATTTT
>NA|TRBJ1-1|TRBD1|TRBV7-2
CASSQHGLTGVGTEAFF
TGTGCCAGCAGCCAGCACGGACTAACAGGGGTGGGCACTGAAGCTTTCTTT
>NA|TRBJ2-7|TRBD1|TRBV15
CASSQGVETGEQYF
TGTGCCAGCAGCCAGGGGGTGGAGACGGGCGAGCAGTACTTC
>NA|TRBJ2-7|TRBD1|TRBV7-7
CASSPSDRGYEQYF
TGTGCTAGCAGCCCCTCGGACAGGGGTTACGAGCAGTACTTC
>many|TRBJ1-5|NA|TRBV19
CASSTGGDQPQHF
TGTGCCAGTAGTACTGGAGGGGATCAGCCCCAGCATTTT
>NA|TRBJ1-6|NA|TRBV20-1
CSASGGRRRYNSPLHF
TGCAGTGCTAGTGGGGGGCGACGTCGGTATAATTCACCCCTCCACTTT
>NA|TRBJ1-2|TRBD1|TRBV10-3
CAIGGTAYGYTF
TGTGCCATCGGGGGGACAGCCTATGGCTACACCTTC
>NA|TRBJ1-4|NA|TRBV7-9
CASSLAPGLSNEKLFF
TGTGCCAGCAGCTTAGCTCCGGGACTCTCTAATGAAAAACTGTTTTTT
>many|TRBJ2-7|NA|TRBV29-1
CSVEEGAQGAAYF
TGCAGCGTTGAAGAAGGGGCCCAAGGGGCTGCGTACTTC
>NA|TRBJ2-7|NA|TRBV7-3
CASSLGTRTYEQYF
TGTGCCAGCAGCTTGGGGACTCGGACCTACGAGCAGTACTTC
>NA|TRBJ2-7|NA|TRBV20-1
CSASHPNSPYEQYF
TGCAGTGCTTCTCATCCTAATTCTCCCTACGAGCAGTACTTC